This TCR beta chain was recovered during a study of T cells and Merkel cell carcinoma outcomes (dated by TCRdb to 2020 to 2021). Regarding the research as a whole: The study examined the tumor T-cell repertoire together with T-cell density as predictors of clinical outcome in patients with Merkel cell carcinoma.

The germline V gene sets CDR1 to SGDLS and CDR2 to YYNGEE. Germline trimming: 0 bases from V, 6 bases from J; junction bases outside gene matches: 9. The cysteine opens and the phenylalanine closes a CDR3 of 16 amino acids. Only the CDR3 DNA stays, 48 bases, in frame from base 1. The library came from the immunoSEQ multiplex PCR assay. TCRdb limited this immuneACCESS table to in-frame rearrangements with V and J called. A share of clones is missing; checked studies link under half to unresolved V genes, and the rest is unexplained. This sample is represented by 15,000 to 17,000 clones; 75% to 90% of them were singletons. Under 8% of the sample is taken by the ten largest. Broader findings and caveats from the paper: T-cell repertoire features combined with T-cell density were reported to predict clinical outcomes in Merkel cell carcinoma patients.

Samples came from patients with Merkel cell carcinoma. Points on this clone: Its target antigen remains unknown. Per-base quality was not reported, and no clone a single base away is much larger than it.

The TCR sequence derives from a human donor with Merkel cell carcinoma. The sequencing input was tumor tissue from Merkel cell carcinoma. The receptor chain draws on TRBV9 and TRBJ2-1, and TRBD2 matches 7 of the central bases. DNA sequence: TGTGCCAGCAGCGTAGGTGGCGGGAGCTCTTCCAATGAGCAGTTCTTC. This sequence encodes CASSVGGGSSSNEQFF.